This is a list of T cell receptor beta chains from one sample in a study of shared clonotypes between healthy human individuals. Method: immunoSEQ multiplex PCR; TCRdb's copy keeps in-frame clones and lacks some. Here the sample spans about 1 million clones, around 75% being singletons. Sequenced input: memory CD4+ T cells sorted from blood. The receptors come from a man between 18 and 29 years old in good health. Both conserved end residues are part of each CDR3. Fields, in order: J gene, clone size, D gene, V gene, CDR3 DNA, CDR3 protein. A D gene is named only where the DNA matches it firmly. Clone size, where shown, is once, few, many, or a class for clones that have expanded.

TRBJ2-7 . . TRBV7-9 TGTGCCAGCAGCTTAGACGCGGGCGTCTTTAAGCAGTACTTC CASSLDAGVFKQYF
TRBJ2-1 . . TRBV5-8 TGTGCCAGCAGCTTGCCTAGCCAGGGCAGTGAGCAGTTCTTC CASSLPSQGSEQFF
TRBJ2-3 . TRBD2 TRBV4-3 TGCGCCAGCAGCCAAGGATCGGCGGGAGGGCCCGGAGGAGATACGCAGTATTTT CASSQGSAGGPGGDTQYF
TRBJ1-2 . . TRBV5-4 TGTGCCAGCAGCCCCCAGGAACCGAGCACTGGCTACACCTTC CASSPQEPSTGYTF
TRBJ2-4 . . TRBV2 TGTGCCAGCAGTGCAGACAGGACCTGGGGCATTCAGTACTTC CASSADRTWGIQYF
TRBJ2-5 . TRBD2 TRBV4-1 TGCGCCAGCAGCCTCCTGGGCTGGGGGGGGCAAGAGACCCAGTACTTC CASSLLGWGGQETQYF
TRBJ1-6 . TRBD1 TRBV13 TGTGCCAGCAGCATTCGACAGGGGAATTCACCCCTCCACTTT CASSIRQGNSPLHF
TRBJ2-7 . TRBD1 TRBV5-4 TGTGCCAGCAGCTTGGGCCGACAGGGCGATAACGAGCAGTACTTC CASSLGRQGDNEQYF
TRBJ2-5 . . TRBV7-6 TGTGCCAGCAGCTTATTCGATAGCCAAGAGACCCAGTACTTC CASSLFDSQETQYF
TRBJ2-7 . . TRBV5-4 TGTGCCAGCAGCACCCCTGACAGTTCCTACGAGCAGTACTTC CASSTPDSSYEQYF
TRBJ2-4 once . TRBV28 TGTGCCAGCAGTAAAAACAGATTATCACTAGCCAAAAACATTCAGTACTTC CASSKNRLSLAKNIQYF
TRBJ1-2 few . TRBV6-1 TGTGCCAGCAGCTCGGCCTATCGGGGAACGTTTGGCTACACCTTC CASSSAYRGTFGYTF
TRBJ2-2 . . TRBV7-6 TGTGCCAGCAGCTTAGCAGCGAACACCGGGGAGCTGTTTTTT CASSLAANTGELFF
TRBJ2-2 . . TRBV19 TGTGCCAGTAGACTAAGTGGTGCCGGGGAGCTGTTTTTT CASRLSGAGELFF
TRBJ1-2 . TRBD1 TRBV2 TGTGCCAGCAGTGTAGGGGGCAGCTATGGCTACACCTTC CASSVGGSYGYTF
TRBJ1-6 . TRBD1 TRBV5-4 TGTGCCAGCAGCAGGACAGGGTCTAATTCACCCCTCCACTTT CASSRTGSNSPLHF
TRBJ2-5 . TRBD2 TRBV10-3 TGTGCCATCAGTGACCTGACTAGCGGGAGTATACAGACCCAGTACTTC CAISDLTSGSIQTQYF
TRBJ1-3 . . TRBV10-3 TGTGCCATCAGTGGGCAGCTGAGCTCTGGAAACACCATATATTTT CAISGQLSSGNTIYF
TRBJ1-5 . . TRBV19 TGTGCCAGTAGTATAGTCCTCGGGGTGAGCAATCAGCCCCAGCATTTT CASSIVLGVSNQPQHF
TRBJ1-6 . . TRBV27 TGTGCCAGCAGTTTATCGAGCCGGGGGACCCTCCACTTT CASSLSSRGTLHF
TRBJ1-2 . TRBD1 TRBV5-4 TGTGCCAGCAGCAGCACAGGGACAGATAACTATGGCTACACCTTC CASSSTGTDNYGYTF
TRBJ2-5 . . TRBV6-5 TGTGCCAGCAGTTACCAATGGGAAGAGACCCAGTACTTC CASSYQWEETQYF
TRBJ2-1 once . TRBV30 TGTGCCTGGAGTGCGGTCAACGGCTACAATGAGCAGTTCTTC CAWSAVNGYNEQFF
TRBJ2-2 . TRBD1 TRBV5-1 TGCGCCAGCAGCTCGGGACAGGGCGCGAACACCGGGGAGCTGTTTTTT CASSSGQGANTGELFF
TRBJ1-1 . . TRBV27 TGTGCCAGCAGTCCCGGGACGCGCGATCTGGGCACTGAAGCTTTCTTT CASSPGTRDLGTEAFF
TRBJ1-2 few . TRBV19 TGTGCCAGTAGGAAAGACGGCAACTATGGCTACACCTTC CASRKDGNYGYTF
TRBJ1-1 . TRBD1 TRBV18 TGTGCCAGCTCACTGGGACAGGGAGGGGCCACTGAAGCTTTCTTT CASSLGQGGATEAFF
TRBJ2-4 few . TRBV27 TGTGCCAGCAGTCCCTTTGGGGGAAGAACGACCAAAAACATTCAGTACTTC CASSPFGGRTTKNIQYF
TRBJ1-6 once . TRBV5-1 TGCGCCAGCAGCCCGGGACCCCAACGTTCTGTCTCCTATAATTCACCCCTCCACTTT CASSPGPQRSVSYNSPLHF
TRBJ2-2 . TRBD2 TRBV28 TGTGCCAGCAGTTTTGCGGGGGACCCGAACACCGGGGAGCTGTTTTTT CASSFAGDPNTGELFF
TRBJ1-2 many TRBD1 TRBV5-1 TGCGCCAGCAGCCGTGGACAGGGGGTCGAAGGCTACACCTTC CASSRGQGVEGYTF
TRBJ2-5 . TRBD2 TRBV5-1 TGCGCCAGCAGCTTGGCTGGGACTAGCGGGGGTTGGCAAGAGACCCAGTACTTC CASSLAGTSGGWQETQYF
TRBJ1-3 . . TRBV7-9 TGTGCCAGCAGCTTAAGAGGGGACAAGAGCTCTGGAAACACCATATATTTT CASSLRGDKSSGNTIYF
TRBJ1-6 . . TRBV7-2 TGTGCCAGCACAGAGGGACATACCTTTGCGGATTCACCCCTCCACTTT CASTEGHTFADSPLHF
TRBJ2-6 . . TRBV6-5 TGTGCCAGCAGGAGGGGGACTGGGGCCAACGTCCTGACTTTC CASRRGTGANVLTF
TRBJ2-3 . . TRBV19 TGTGCCAGTAGTAAGAGTAGATCAGAAGGGCGATGGAGCACAGATACGCAGTATTTT CASSKSRSEGRWSTDTQYF
TRBJ1-3 . TRBD1 TRBV7-9 TGTGCCAGCAGATCACAGGGGGCAGCTGGAAACACCATATATTTT CASRSQGAAGNTIYF
TRBJ2-4 few . TRBV7-2 TGTGCCAGCAGCCAGGCGGCGTCGGGAGTCAAAAACATTCAGTACTTC CASSQAASGVKNIQYF
TRBJ1-5 few . TRBV28 TGTGCCAGCAGTGCTAGACCGGGACCAAATCAGCCCCAGCATTTT CASSARPGPNQPQHF
TRBJ1-2 . . TRBV18 TGTGCCAGCTCACCTCTGGCTTTCTATGGCTACACCTTC CASSPLAFYGYTF
TRBJ2-3 many . TRBV6-4 TGTGCCAGCAGTGATGCAGGGGACACAGATACGCAGTATTTT CASSDAGDTDTQYF
TRBJ2-7 . TRBD1 TRBV7-9 TGTGCCAGCAGGTGGGCCCCCCGCTTTGGACAGGGGGCCGAGCAGTACTTC CASRWAPRFGQGAEQYF
TRBJ2-1 . TRBD2 TRBV9 TGTGCCAGCAGCCCCCGACTGACGCGAGCGGGATTTGATGAGCAGTTCTTC CASSPRLTRAGFDEQFF
TRBJ2-2 . . TRBV13 TGTGCCAGCAGCTTCTGGCTAGCTCCCGGGGAGCTGTTTTTT CASSFWLAPGELFF
TRBJ2-7 . . TRBV6-6 TGTGCCAGCAAAGGCATTCTGGCTGTCCTGACCGCCGAGCAGTACTTC CASKGILAVLTAEQYF
TRBJ2-2 few TRBD1 TRBV7-8 TGTGCCAGCAGCTACCGGGACAGCAACACCGGGGAGCTGTTTTTT CASSYRDSNTGELFF
TRBJ2-7 . TRBD2 TRBV15 TGTGCCACCCGGGCTAGCGGGAGCTCCTACGAGCAGTACTTC CATRASGSSYEQYF
TRBJ2-3 many . TRBV2 TGTGCCAGCTCACAGGCGGGCAGAGATACGCAGTATTTT CASSQAGRDTQYF
TRBJ2-3 . . TRBV6-1 TGTGCCAGCAGTGAGCCAGGCACAGATACGCAGTATTTT CASSEPGTDTQYF
TRBJ1-2 once TRBD1 TRBV5-4 TGTGCCAGTACCAGGGCAGGGGGCGCGGGTGGCTACACCTTC CASTRAGGAGGYTF
TRBJ2-3 . . TRBV7-8 TGTGCCAGCAGCTTAGGGCGACCCCGGACAGATACGCAGTATTTT CASSLGRPRTDTQYF
TRBJ1-3 . . TRBV5-6 TGTGCCAGCAGCTTGATGAGCGGGGATAGCTCTGGAAACACCATATATTTT CASSLMSGDSSGNTIYF